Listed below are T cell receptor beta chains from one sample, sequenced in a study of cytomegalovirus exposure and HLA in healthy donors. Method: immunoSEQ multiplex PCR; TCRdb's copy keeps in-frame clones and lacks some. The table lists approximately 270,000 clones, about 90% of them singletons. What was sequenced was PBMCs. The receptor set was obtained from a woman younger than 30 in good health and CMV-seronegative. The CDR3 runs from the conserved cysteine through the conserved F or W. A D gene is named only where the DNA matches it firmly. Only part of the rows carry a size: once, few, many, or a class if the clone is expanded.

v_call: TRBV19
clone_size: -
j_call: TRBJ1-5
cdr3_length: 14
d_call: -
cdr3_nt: TGTGCCAGTAGTATAACAGAGCACAATCAGCCCCAGCATTTT
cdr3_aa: CASSITEHNQPQHF

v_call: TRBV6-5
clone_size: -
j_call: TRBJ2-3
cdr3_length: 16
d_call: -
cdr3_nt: TGTGCCAGCAGTTACGCGGATGGTACTAGCACAGATACGCAGTATTTT
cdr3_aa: CASSYADGTSTDTQYF

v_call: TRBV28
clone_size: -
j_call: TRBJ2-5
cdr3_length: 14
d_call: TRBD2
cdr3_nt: TGTGCCAGCAGTTTAAGGTCGGGGGGAGAGACCCAGTACTTC
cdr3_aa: CASSLRSGGETQYF

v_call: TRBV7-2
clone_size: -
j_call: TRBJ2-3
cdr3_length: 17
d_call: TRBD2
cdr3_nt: TGTGCCAGCAGCTTAGTGGTAACTAGCGGGGACAAAGCGTCGGGGTATTTT
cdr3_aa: CASSLVVTSGDKASGYF

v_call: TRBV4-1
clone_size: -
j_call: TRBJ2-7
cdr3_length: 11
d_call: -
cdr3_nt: TGCGCCAGCGGGCATGGGGGGGAGCAGTACTTC
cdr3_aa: CASGHGGEQYF

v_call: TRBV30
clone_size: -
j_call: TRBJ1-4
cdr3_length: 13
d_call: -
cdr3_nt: TGTGCCTGGAGTTTTGGAGGGGATGAAAAACTGTTTTTT
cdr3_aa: CAWSFGGDEKLFF

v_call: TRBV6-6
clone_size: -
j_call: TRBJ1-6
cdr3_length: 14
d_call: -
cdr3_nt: TGTGCCAGCAGTACAGGGTTAAGCAATTCACCCCTCCACTTT
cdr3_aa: CASSTGLSNSPLHF

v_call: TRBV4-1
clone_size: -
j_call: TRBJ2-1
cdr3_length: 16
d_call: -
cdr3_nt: TGCGCCAGCAGCCGCCGAGGATCCGATTCCTACAATGAGCAGTTCTTC
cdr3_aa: CASSRRGSDSYNEQFF

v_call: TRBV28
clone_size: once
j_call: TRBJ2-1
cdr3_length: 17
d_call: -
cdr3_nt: TGTGCCAGCAGTTTATCGATCTTGTGGGGGCCCTACAATGAGCAGTTCTTC
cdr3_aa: CASSLSILWGPYNEQFF

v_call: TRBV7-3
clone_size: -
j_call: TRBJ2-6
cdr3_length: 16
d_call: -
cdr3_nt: TGTGCCAGCAGCCCCGCCGCGGGTCCTGGGGCCAACGTCCTGACTTTC
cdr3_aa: CASSPAAGPGANVLTF

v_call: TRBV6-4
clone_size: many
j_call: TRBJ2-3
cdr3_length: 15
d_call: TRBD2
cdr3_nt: TGTGCCAGTTCCAACAGCGGGGGAGGCACAGATACGCAGTATTTT
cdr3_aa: CASSNSGGGTDTQYF

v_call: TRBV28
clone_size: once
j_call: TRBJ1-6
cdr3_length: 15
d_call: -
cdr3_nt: TGTGCCAGCAGTTTTCCAGGAACCTATAATTCACCCCTCCACTTT
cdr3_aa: CASSFPGTYNSPLHF

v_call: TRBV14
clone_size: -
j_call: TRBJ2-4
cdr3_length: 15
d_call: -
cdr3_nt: TGTGCCAGCAGCCAAGAGGAAGACAGGAAAAACATTCAGTACTTC
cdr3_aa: CASSQEEDRKNIQYF

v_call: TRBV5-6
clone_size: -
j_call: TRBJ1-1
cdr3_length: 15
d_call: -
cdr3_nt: TGTGCCAGCAGCTTGGTTCCACAGGAGAACACTGAAGCTTTCTTT
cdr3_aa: CASSLVPQENTEAFF

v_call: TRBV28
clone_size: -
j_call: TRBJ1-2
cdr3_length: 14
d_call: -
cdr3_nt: TGTGCCAGCAGTTTACCGGGATCCAACTATGGCTACACCTTC
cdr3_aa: CASSLPGSNYGYTF

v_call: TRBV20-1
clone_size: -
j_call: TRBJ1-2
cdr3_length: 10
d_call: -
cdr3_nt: TGCAGTGCTACCGGCTATGGCTACACCTTC
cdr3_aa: CSATGYGYTF

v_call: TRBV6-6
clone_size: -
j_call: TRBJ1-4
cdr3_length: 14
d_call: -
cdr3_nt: TGTGCCAGCAGTTACTCAACGGTTAATGAAAAACTGTTTTTT
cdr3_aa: CASSYSTVNEKLFF

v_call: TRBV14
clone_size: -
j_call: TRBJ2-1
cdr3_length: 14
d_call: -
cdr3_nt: TGTGCCAGCAGCCGTCCGGTTAGCGCGGAAGAGCAGTTCTTC
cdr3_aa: CASSRPVSAEEQFF

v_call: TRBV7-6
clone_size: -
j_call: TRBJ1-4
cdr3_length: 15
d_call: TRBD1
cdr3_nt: TGTGCCAGCAGCTTAGGGGGACAGGGAAATGAAAAACTGTTTTTT
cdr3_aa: CASSLGGQGNEKLFF

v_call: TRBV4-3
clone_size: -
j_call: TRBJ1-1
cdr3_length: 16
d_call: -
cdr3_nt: TGCGCCAGCAGCCAAGATACCGGGGTGGTCGGCACTGAAGCTTTCTTT
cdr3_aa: CASSQDTGVVGTEAFF

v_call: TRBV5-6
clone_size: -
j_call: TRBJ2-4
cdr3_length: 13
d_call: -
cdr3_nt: TGTGCCAGCACCCGGACAGTAGAAAACATTCAGTACTTC
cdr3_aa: CASTRTVENIQYF

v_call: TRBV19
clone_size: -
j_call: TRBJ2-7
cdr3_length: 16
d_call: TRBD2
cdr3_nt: TGTGCCAGTAGTGAAACCACCGGGACTAGCGGCTACGAGCAGTACTTC
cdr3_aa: CASSETTGTSGYEQYF

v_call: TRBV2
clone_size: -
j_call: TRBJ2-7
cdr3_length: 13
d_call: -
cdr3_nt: TGTGCCAGCAGTCACCGGACTTCCTACGAGCAGTACTTC
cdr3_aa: CASSHRTSYEQYF

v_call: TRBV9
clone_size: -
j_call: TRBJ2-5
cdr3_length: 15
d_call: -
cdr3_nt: TGTGCCAGCAGCGTAGGAGGGTTTAGCGGCGAGACCCAGTACTTC
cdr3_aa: CASSVGGFSGETQYF

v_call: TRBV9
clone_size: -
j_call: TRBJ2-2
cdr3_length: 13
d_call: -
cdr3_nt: TGTGCCAGCAGGGACCCTAGCGCCGGGGAGCTGTTTTTT
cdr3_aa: CASRDPSAGELFF

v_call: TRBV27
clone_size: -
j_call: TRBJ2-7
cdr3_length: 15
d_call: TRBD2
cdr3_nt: TGTGCCAGCAGCCAACTACTAGCGGGGGGTGACGAGCAGTACTTC
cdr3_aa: CASSQLLAGGDEQYF

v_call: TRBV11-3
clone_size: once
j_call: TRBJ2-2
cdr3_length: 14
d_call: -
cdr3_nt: TGTGCCAGCAGCGCTCCGGGGGACACCGGGGAGCTGTTTTTT
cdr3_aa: CASSAPGDTGELFF

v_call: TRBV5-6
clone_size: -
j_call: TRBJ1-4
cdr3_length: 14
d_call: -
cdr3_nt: TGTGCCAGCAGCTTGTATACAACTAATGAAAAACTGTTTTTT
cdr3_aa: CASSLYTTNEKLFF

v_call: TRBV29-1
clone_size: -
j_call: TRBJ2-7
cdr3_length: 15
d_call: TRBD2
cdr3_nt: TGCAGCGTTGAGGGGAAGCGGGGGCGGTCCTACGAGCAGTACTTC
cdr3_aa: CSVEGKRGRSYEQYF

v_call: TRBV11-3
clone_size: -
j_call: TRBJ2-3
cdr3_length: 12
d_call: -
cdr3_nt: TGTGCCAGCAGCTCCCGGGAGAAAACGCAGTATTTT
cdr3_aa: CASSSREKTQYF

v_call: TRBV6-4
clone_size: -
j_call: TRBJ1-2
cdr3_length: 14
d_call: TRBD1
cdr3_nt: TGTGCCAGCAGTGCTACCGGGACAGAGAATGGCTACACCTTC
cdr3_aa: CASSATGTENGYTF

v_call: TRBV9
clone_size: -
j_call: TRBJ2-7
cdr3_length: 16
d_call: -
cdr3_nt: TGTGCCAGCAGCGTCAGGACAGACCCGACGTGGAGCGAGCAGTACTTC
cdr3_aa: CASSVRTDPTWSEQYF

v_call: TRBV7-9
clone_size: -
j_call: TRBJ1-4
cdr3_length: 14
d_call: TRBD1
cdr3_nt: TGTGCCAGCAGCTTAAGACAGGGGGATGAAAAACTGTTTTTT
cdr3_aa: CASSLRQGDEKLFF

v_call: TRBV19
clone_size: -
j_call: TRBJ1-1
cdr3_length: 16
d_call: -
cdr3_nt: TGTGCCAGTAGTATGGGTGGACACGGACCGAACACTGAAGCTTTCTTT
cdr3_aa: CASSMGGHGPNTEAFF

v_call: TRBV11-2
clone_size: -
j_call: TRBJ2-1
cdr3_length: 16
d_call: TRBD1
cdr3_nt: TGTGCCAGCAGCTCGAGGTGGGGGACAGGATACAATGAGCAGTTCTTC
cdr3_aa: CASSSRWGTGYNEQFF

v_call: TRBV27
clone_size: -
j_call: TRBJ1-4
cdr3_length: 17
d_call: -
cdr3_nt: TGTGCCAGCAGCCGGGGGGGCGGATACCCAACTAATGAAAAACTGTTTTTT
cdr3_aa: CASSRGGGYPTNEKLFF

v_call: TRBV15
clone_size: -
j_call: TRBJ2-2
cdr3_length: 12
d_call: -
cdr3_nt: TGTGCCACCAGCAGCAAAACCGGGGAGCTGTTTTTT
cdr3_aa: CATSSKTGELFF

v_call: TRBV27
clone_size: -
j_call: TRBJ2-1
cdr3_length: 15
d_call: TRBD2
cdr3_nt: TGTGCCAGCAGTCCCCTCCCCGGACTAGGGCACGAGCAGTTCTTC
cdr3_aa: CASSPLPGLGHEQFF

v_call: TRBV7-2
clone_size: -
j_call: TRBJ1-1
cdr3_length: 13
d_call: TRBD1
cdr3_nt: TGTGCCAGCAGCACGGACAGGGGAACTGAAGCTTTCTTT
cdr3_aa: CASSTDRGTEAFF

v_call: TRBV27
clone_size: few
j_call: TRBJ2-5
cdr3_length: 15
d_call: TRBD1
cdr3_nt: TGTGCCAGCAGTTTAGGGACAGGGGAGCAAGAGACCCAGTACTTC
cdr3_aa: CASSLGTGEQETQYF

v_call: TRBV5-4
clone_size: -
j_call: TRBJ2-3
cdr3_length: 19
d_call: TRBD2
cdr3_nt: TGTGCCAGCAGCATTGGGGGACTAGCGGGGGCGATAAGCACAGATACGCAGTATTTT
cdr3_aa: CASSIGGLAGAISTDTQYF

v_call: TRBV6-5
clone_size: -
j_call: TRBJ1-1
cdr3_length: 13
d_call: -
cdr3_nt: TGTGCCAGCAGTTATCGTAGGAACACTGAAGCTTTCTTT
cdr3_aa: CASSYRRNTEAFF

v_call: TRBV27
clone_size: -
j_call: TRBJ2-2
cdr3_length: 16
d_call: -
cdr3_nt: TGTGCCAGCAGTATCTCTACTAGGCTCGGTACCGGGGAGCTGTTTTTT
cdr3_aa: CASSISTRLGTGELFF

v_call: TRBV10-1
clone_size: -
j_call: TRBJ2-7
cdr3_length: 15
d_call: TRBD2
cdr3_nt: TGCGCCAGCAGTGAGGAGCTAGCGGGGATGAGCGAGCAGTACTTC
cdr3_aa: CASSEELAGMSEQYF

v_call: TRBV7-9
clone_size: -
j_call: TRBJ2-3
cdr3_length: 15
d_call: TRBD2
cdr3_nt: TGTGCCAGCAGCCCTAGCGGGGGGAAGACAGATACGCAGTATTTT
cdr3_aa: CASSPSGGKTDTQYF

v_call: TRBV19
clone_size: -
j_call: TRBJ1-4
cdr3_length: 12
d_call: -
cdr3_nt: TGTGCCAGTCGGTGGGGGGATGAAAAACTGTTTTTT
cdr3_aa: CASRWGDEKLFF

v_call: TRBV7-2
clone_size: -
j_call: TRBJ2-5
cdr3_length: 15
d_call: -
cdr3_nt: TGTGCCAGCAGCTTAGGACAGTTCTTGGGAGAGACCCAGTACTTC
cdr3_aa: CASSLGQFLGETQYF

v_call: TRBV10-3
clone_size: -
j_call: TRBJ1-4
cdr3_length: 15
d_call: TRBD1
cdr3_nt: TGTGCCATCAGTGAGGGACAGGGCGTTAATGAAAAACTGTTTTTT
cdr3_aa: CAISEGQGVNEKLFF

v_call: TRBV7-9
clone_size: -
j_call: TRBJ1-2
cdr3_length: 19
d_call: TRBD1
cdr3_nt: TGTGCCAGCGTAGAGGGGAGGACAGGGGGCCAAGTTGGTAACTATGGCTACACCTTC
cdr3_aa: CASVEGRTGGQVGNYGYTF

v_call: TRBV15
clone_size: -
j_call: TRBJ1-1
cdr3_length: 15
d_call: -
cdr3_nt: TGTGCCACCAGCTTGCGACAGGAGGTGAACACTGAAGCTTTCTTT
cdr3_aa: CATSLRQEVNTEAFF

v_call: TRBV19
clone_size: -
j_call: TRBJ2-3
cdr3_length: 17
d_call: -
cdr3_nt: TGTGCCAGTAGTATCGAGGGAGCCGGGACTCGCACAGATACGCAGTATTTT
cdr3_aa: CASSIEGAGTRTDTQYF

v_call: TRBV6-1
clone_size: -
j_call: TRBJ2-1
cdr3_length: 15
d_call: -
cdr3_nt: TGTGCCAGCAGTAGACTAGAGGGGGCCTTCAATGAGCAGTTCTTC
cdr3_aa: CASSRLEGAFNEQFF

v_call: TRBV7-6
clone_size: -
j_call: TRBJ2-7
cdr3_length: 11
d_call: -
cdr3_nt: TGTGCCAGCAGCACCGGCTACGAGCAGTACTTC
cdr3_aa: CASSTGYEQYF

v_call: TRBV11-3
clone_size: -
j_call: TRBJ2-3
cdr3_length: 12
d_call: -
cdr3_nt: TGTGCCAGCAGCGGTAACATAGATACGCAGTATTTT
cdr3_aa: CASSGNIDTQYF

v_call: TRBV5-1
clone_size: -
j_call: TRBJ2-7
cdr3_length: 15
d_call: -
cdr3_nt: TGCGCCAGCAGCTTGGATTGGGGGCCCTCCTACGAGCAGTACTTC
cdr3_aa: CASSLDWGPSYEQYF

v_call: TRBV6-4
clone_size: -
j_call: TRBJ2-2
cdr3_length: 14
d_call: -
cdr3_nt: TGTGCCAGCAGAAGCCAACCGGGGACCGGGGAGCTGTTTTTT
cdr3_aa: CASRSQPGTGELFF

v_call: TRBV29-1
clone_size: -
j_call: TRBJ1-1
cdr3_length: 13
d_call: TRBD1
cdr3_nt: TGCAGCACTCGACAGGGAAGGAGCACTGAAGCTTTCTTT
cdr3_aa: CSTRQGRSTEAFF

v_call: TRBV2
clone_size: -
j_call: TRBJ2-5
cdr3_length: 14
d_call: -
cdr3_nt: TGTGCCAGCAGTCCCTGGACAGCCCAAGAGACCCAGTACTTC
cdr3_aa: CASSPWTAQETQYF

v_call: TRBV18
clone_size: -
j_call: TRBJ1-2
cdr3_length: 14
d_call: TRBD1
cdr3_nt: TGTGCCAGCTCACCACCGGGACAGCCGGGAGGCTACACCTTC
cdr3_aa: CASSPPGQPGGYTF

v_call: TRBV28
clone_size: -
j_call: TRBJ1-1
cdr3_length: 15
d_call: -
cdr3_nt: TGTGCCAGCATAGGATTTGGAGTGAAGAACACTGAAGCTTTCTTT
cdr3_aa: CASIGFGVKNTEAFF